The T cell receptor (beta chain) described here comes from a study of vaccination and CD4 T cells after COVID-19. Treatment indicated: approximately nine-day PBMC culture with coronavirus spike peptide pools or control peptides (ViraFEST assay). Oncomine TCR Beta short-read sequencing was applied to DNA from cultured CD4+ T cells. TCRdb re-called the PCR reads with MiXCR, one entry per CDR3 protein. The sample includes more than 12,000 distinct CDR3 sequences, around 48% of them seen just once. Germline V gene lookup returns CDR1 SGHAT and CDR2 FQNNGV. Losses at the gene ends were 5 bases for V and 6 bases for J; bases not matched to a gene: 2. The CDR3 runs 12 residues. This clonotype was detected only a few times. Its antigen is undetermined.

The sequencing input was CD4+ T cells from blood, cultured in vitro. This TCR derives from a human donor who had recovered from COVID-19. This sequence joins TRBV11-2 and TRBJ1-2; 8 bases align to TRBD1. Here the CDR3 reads CASSVDRDGYTF. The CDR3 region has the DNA TGTGCCAGCAGCGTGGACAGGGATGGCTACACCTTC.